Presented here are 4 T cell receptor beta chains from one specimen sequenced in a study of T cells in Graves' hyperthyroidism and ophthalmopathy. RNA transcripts gave rise to amplified TCR beta CDR3 regions. First-round RT-PCR targeting the TCR CDR3 was performed with the HTBI primer set. MiXCR, applied by TCRdb to the multiplex PCR reads, yields one record per CDR3 protein. Found here are under 400,000 distinct CDR3 sequences, 15% to 20% of them singletons; the top ten hold roughly a sixth. Input material: blood. These receptors were collected from a woman aged 40 to 50 with Graves' ophthalmopathy.

This clonotype was seen a handful of times. The rearrangement links TRBV28 to TRBJ2-7; D call uncertain. Germline-derived CDR1 and CDR2 are MDHEN and SYDVKM. The CDR3 contains 15 residues. V was shortened by 6 bases and J by 0 bases, with 15 bases between the two germline ends. The CDR3 nucleotides read TGTGCCAGCAGCGCACGACTGATTCGCTCCTACGAGCAGTACTTC. Translating it yields CASSARLIRSYEQYF.

The chain has TRBV15 and TRBJ1-5, with TRBD1 matching 7 bases. The CDR3 sequence is 14 residues long. V shed 5 bases, J shed 4 bases, and the junction held 5 bases outside the gene matches. Germline V gene sequence: CDR1 LNHNV, CDR2 YYDKDF (reference sequence). CDR3 nucleotides: TGTGCCACCAGCTGGGACAGCGCAAATCAGCCCCAGCATTTT. This translates into CATSWDSANQPQHF.

This clonotype came up many times. Here the CDR3 reads CASSEAGRYGYTF. The CDR3 coding sequence is TGTGCCAGCAGTGAAGCAGGAAGATATGGCTACACCTTC. The chain combines TRBV6-1 with TRBJ1-2; no definite D call. CDR3 length equals 13 residues. V lost 0 bases and J lost 5, with 7 bases in between. Germline-derived CDR1 and CDR2 are MNHNS and SASEGT.

The V and J genes are TRBV24-1 and TRBJ1-5; 9 nucleotides align to TRBD1. The CDR3 spans 17 residues. Germline V gene lookup returns CDR1 KGHDR and CDR2 SFDVKD. The ends lost 2 bases at V and 6 bases at J; junction bases unmatched: 10. CDR3 nucleotides: TGTGCCACCAGTGATTCGACACGACAGGGGGAATCTCAGCCCCAGCATTTT. It is translated as CATSDSTRQGESQPQHF.